The 17 T cell receptor beta chains below come from one sample, sequenced in a study of OX40 agonist ivuxolimab in advanced cancers. Measured with immunoSEQ multiplex PCR; TCRdb has only the in-frame clones, and not every one. In the table there are fewer than 90,000 clones, 70% to 90% of which are singletons. The sample here was CD4+ or CD8+ T cells sorted from blood, taken in a trial of the OX40 agonist ivuxolimab. Receptors were obtained from an adult with an advanced solid tumor such as melanoma, head and neck, liver or kidney cancer.

The chain carries TRBV10-3 and TRBJ1-1; D ambiguous. Germline CDR1 reads ENHRY; CDR2 reads SYGVKD. V was pared by 2 bases and J by 4 bases, with 11 bases between. This CDR3 has 14 amino acids. CDR3 DNA: TGTGCCATCAGTGAGGAAGGGTTGGCCACTGAAGCTTTCTTT. It codes for CAISEEGLATEAFF.

V gene TRBV18 combines with J gene TRBJ1-2; D call uncertain. The CDR3 loop spans 13 amino acids. V was cut by 3 bases and J by 3 bases, with 8 bases left in between. Germline lookup yields CDR1 KGHSH and CDR2 LQKENI. The CDR3 bases are TGTGCCAGCTCACCGCAGGAGCACTATGGCTACACCTTC. Amino acids: CASSPQEHYGYTF.

The count of this clone is one. The V gene is TRBV4-2, the J gene TRBJ2-3, with TRBD1 matching over 7 bases. The junction had 5 bases not matched to a gene; V was cut back by 0 bases and J by 5 bases. The CDR3 sequence is 15 residues long. Germline CDR1 reads LGHNA; CDR2 reads YNFKEQ. The CDR3 protein is CASSQETDRQDTQYF. The CDR3 DNA follows: TGTGCCAGCAGCCAAGAAACGGACAGGCAAGATACGCAGTATTTT.

CDR3 residues: CASSATGTGDYEQYF. DNA for the CDR3: TGCGCCAGCAGCGCAACCGGGACAGGGGACTACGAGCAGTACTTC. V gene TRBV5-1 combines with J gene TRBJ2-7, with TRBD1 matching 10 bases. CDR1 and CDR2 from the germline V gene are SGHRS and YFSETQ. This CDR3 has 15 residues. The V and J ends lost 4 bases and 3 bases, in that order; junction bases with no gene match: 7.

The V and J genes are TRBV4-1 and TRBJ2-3; 10 nucleotides line up with TRBD1. The CDR3 runs 16 residues. J lost 4 bases, V lost 2 bases, and 6 bases had no gene match. CDR1 and CDR2 from the germline V gene are MGHRA and YSYEKL. CDR3 sequence reads: CASSQLTGGWADTQYF. The CDR3 region has the DNA TGCGCCAGCAGCCAACTGACAGGGGGCTGGGCAGATACGCAGTATTTT.

The chain recombines TRBV11-1 with TRBJ1-2; perhaps TRBD1 as D (6 bases). V gave up 5 bases and J gave up 0 bases, with 13 bases separating them. CDR1 SGHAT and CDR2 FQDESV come from the germline V gene (reference sequence). This CDR3 contains 15 residues. CDR3 amino acids: CASSPPGHPNYGYTF. In DNA form, the CDR3 reads TGTGCCAGCAGCCCTCCGGGACACCCTAACTATGGCTACACCTTC.

The J gene is TRBJ1-1, the V gene TRBV19; 7 nucleotides match TRBD1. The CDR3 is 13 amino acids. Germline-derived CDR1 and CDR2 are LNHDA and SQIVND (reference sequence). The J segment lost 6 bases and the V segment lost 5 bases, leaving 6 bases of the junction unmatched. The CDR3 loop reads CASSPTGVAEAFF. In DNA form, the CDR3 reads TGTGCCAGTAGTCCTACAGGGGTTGCTGAAGCTTTCTTT.

The V and J genes are TRBV7-8 and TRBJ2-7; a weak D match, TRBD1 (8 bases). The CDR3 length is 17 residues. Trimming stripped 5 bases from V and 7 bases from J, with 27 bases between. Germline-derived CDR1 and CDR2 are SGHVS and FQNEAQ. The CDR3 region is CASSPRGRGQAFGEQYF. Here the CDR3 DNA reads TGTGCCAGCAGCCCGAGGGGGAGGGGACAGGCATTCGGGGAGCAGTACTTC. Full variable domain (missing parts from reference TRBV7-8 and TRBJ2-7): GAGVSQSPRYKVAKRGQDVALRCDPISGHVSLFWYQQALGQGPEFLTYFQNEAQLDKSGLPSDRFFAERPEGSVSTLKIQRTQQEDSAVYLCASSPRGRGQAFGEQYFGPGTRLTVT.

The J gene is TRBJ1-1, the V gene TRBV4-1; D unclear. The CDR3 has 15 amino acids. Per germline, CDR1 MGHRA and CDR2 YSYEKL. Trimming stripped 0 bases from V and 5 bases from J, with 13 bases between. The CDR3 reads CASSQEVAGLTEAFF. The CDR3 DNA is TGCGCCAGCAGCCAAGAGGTGGCAGGCTTGACTGAAGCTTTCTTT.

The V call is TRBV6-4, the J call TRBJ2-3, with D maybe TRBD2 (5 bases). Trimming shortened V by 4 bases and J by 3 bases, and 8 bases separated the two germline ends. Germline assignment: CDR1 MRHNA and CDR2 SNTAGT. This CDR3 has 13 amino acids. CDR3 residues: CASSARETDTQYF. The CDR3 DNA reads TGTGCCAGCAGTGCGAGGGAAACAGATACGCAGTATTTT.

This clone was recorded only once. This sequence joins TRBV28 and TRBJ1-5, with 11 bases fitting TRBD1. Germline V CDR1 and CDR2: MDHEN, SYDVKM. Unmatched junction bases numbered 4, after V lost 5 bases and J lost 7 bases. This CDR3 has 14 amino acids. CDR3 protein: CASSPGQGDQPQHF. The CDR3 nucleotides read TGTGCCAGCAGTCCGGGACAGGGGGACCAGCCCCAGCATTTT.

V gene TRBV9 combines with J gene TRBJ2-1; no reliable D call. From germline, CDR1 is SGDLS and CDR2 YYNGEE. There are 13 residues in the CDR3. Trimming took 2 bases from V and 4 from J, leaving 7 bases between them. The CDR3 loop is CASSVDAYNEQFF. CDR3 sequence (DNA): TGTGCCAGCAGCGTCGACGCTTACAATGAGCAGTTCTTC. The whole variable domain, remainder taken from reference TRBV9 and TRBJ2-1, is DSGVTQTPKHLITATGQRVTLRCSPRSGDLSVYWYQQSLDQGLQFLIQYYNGEERAKGNILERFSAQQFPDLHSELNLSSLELGDSALYFCASSVDAYNEQFFGPGTRLTVL.

This chain links TRBV19 with TRBJ2-1, with 11 bases identical to TRBD2. The CDR3 is made up of 15 amino acids. Germline assignment: CDR1 LNHDA and CDR2 SQIVND (reference sequence). V lost 5 bases to trimming and J lost 3 bases; unmatched junction nucleotides: 3. The CDR3 coding sequence is TGTGCCAGTAGTGAACTAGCGGGGGACTACAATGAGCAGTTCTTC. It translates to CASSELAGDYNEQFF.

V usage is TRBV29-1 and J usage is TRBJ2-3; the match to TRBD1 covers 10 bases. Per germline, CDR1 SQVTM and CDR2 ANQGSEA. After removal of 7 bases from V and 2 bases from J, the junction contained 3 bases not matched to a gene. This CDR3 contains 13 residues. The CDR3 nucleotides are TGCAGCGCCGGGACAGGGGACACAGATACGCAGTATTTT. It translates to CSAGTGDTDTQYF.

This clone was found once. The chain links TRBV6-5 to TRBJ2-1, with TRBD2 as a possible D gene (6 bases). The CDR3 contains 14 residues. Trimming removed 2 bases at V and 4 bases at J, with 9 bases between. CDR1 is MNHEY and CDR2 is SVGAGI in the germline V gene. In DNA form, the CDR3 reads TGTGCCAGCAGTTACAAGGGACTGTACAATGAGCAGTTCTTC. This translates into CASSYKGLYNEQFF.

This sequence joins TRBV5-4 and TRBJ2-5; TRBD2 aligns across 7 bases. V dropped 3 bases and J dropped 5; count of bases not matched to a gene: 4. CDR3 size: 13 residues. The germline V gene encodes CDR1 SGHNT and CDR2 YYREEE (reference sequence). This chain's CDR3 is CASSSSGGETQYF. In nucleotides, the CDR3 is TGTGCCAGCAGCTCGTCGGGGGGTGAGACCCAGTACTTC. Filled out from reference TRBV5-4 and TRBJ2-5, the complete variable domain reads ETGVTQSPTHLIKTRGQQVTLRCSSQSGHNTVSWYQQALGQGPQFIFQYYREEENGRGNFPPRFSGLQFPNYSSELNVNALELDDSALYLCASSSSGGETQYFGPGTRLLVL.

In nucleotides, the CDR3 is TGTGCCAGCAGCTTAGCGGGGTCGGCAGATACGCAGTATTTT. It yields the protein CASSLAGSADTQYF. The chain employs TRBV5-4 and TRBJ2-3, with 7 bases lining up with TRBD2. The CDR3 is made up of 14 amino acids. Trimming cost V 2 bases and J 4 bases; bases outside gene matches: 4. CDR1 and CDR2 from the germline V gene are SGHNT and YYREEE (reference sequence).